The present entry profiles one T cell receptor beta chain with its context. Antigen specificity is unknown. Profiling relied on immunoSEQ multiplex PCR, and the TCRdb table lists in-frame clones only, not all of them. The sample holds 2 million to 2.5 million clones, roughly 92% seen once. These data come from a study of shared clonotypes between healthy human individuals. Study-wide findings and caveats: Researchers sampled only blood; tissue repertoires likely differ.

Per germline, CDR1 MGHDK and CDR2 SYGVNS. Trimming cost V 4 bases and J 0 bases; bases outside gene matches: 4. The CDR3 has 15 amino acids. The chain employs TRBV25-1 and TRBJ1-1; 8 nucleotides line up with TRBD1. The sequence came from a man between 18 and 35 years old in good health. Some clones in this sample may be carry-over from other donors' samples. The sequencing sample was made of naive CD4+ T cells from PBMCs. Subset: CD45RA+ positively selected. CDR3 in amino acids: CASSALDRVNTEAFF. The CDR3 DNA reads TGTGCCAGCAGTGCCCTGGACAGGGTGAACACTGAAGCTTTCTTT.